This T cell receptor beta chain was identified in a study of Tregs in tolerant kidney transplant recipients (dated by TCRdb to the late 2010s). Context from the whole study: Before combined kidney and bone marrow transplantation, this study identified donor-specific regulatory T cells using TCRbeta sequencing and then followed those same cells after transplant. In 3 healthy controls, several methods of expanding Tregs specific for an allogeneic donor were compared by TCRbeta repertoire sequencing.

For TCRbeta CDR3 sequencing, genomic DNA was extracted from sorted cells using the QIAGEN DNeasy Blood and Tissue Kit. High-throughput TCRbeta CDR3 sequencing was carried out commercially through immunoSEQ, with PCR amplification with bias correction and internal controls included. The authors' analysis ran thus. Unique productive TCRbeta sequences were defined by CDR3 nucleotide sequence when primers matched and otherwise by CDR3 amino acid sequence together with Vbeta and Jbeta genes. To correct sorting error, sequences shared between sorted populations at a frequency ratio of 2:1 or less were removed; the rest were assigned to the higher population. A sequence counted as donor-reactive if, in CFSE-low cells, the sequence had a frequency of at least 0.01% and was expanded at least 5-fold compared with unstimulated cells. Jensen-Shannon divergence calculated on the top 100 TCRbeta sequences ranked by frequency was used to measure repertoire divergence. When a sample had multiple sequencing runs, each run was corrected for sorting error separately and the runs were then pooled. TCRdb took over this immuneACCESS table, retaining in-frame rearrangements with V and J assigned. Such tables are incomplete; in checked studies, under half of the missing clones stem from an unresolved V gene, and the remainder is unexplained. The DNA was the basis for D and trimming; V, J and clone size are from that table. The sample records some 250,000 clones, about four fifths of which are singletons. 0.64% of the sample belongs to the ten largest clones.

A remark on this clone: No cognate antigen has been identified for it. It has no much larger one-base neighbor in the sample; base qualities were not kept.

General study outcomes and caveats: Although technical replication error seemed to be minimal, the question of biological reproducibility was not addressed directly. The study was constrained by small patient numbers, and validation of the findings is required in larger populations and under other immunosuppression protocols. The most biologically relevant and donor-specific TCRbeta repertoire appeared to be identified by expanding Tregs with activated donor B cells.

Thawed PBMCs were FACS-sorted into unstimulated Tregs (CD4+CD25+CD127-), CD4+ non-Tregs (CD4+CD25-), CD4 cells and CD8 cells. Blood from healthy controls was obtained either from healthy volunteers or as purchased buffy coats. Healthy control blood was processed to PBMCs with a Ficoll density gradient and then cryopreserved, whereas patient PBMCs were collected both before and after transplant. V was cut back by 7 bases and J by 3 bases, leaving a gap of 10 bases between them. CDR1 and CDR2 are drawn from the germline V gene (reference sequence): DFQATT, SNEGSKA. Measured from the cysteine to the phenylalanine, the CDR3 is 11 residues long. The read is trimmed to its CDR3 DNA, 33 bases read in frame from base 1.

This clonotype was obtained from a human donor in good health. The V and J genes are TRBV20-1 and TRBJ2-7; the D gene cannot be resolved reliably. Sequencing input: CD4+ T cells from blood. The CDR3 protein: CSGRPSYEQYF. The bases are TGCAGTGGTCGGCCCAGCTACGAGCAGTACTTC.